This T cell receptor (beta chain) derives from a study of identifying expanded T cells in peripheral blood. This clone has just a few counts. What it recognizes is unknown. The length of the CDR3 is 14 residues. Trimming cost V 4 bases and J 4 bases, with 11 bases left between them. Germline CDR1 reads LNHNV; CDR2 reads YYDKDF (reference sequence). Collection occurred without any documented infections or immune events in donors. Assay: immunoSEQ multiplex PCR; the TCRdb copy retains only in-frame clones and omits some. This sample carries fewer than 85,000 clones, approximately 85% of them seen once, and the ten largest clones take approximately 20%. General observations from the study: About 1.2 clones differed between technical replicates, versus around 15 and 18 over time. Variance in clone template counts between approximately two-week samples significantly increased with total template count across all healthy donors.

This chain connects TRBV15 to TRBJ2-1; no firm D call. This TCR was sampled from a person between 18 and 75 years old in good health. Sequenced input: blood. The chain's CDR3 is CATSTGWGYNEQFF. The CDR3 DNA reads TGTGCCACCAGCACAGGATGGGGTTACAATGAGCAGTTCTTC.